Given below is one TCR beta chain in context. The data are from a study of shared clonotypes between healthy human individuals. Method: immunoSEQ multiplex PCR; TCRdb's copy keeps in-frame clones and lacks some. The sample contains about 92,000 clones, 68% of which appear only once. The origin of this receptor is a man aged 25 to 45 in good health. What was sequenced was memory CD8+ T cells sorted from blood. Subset described: CD45RO+ cells pooled with CCR7-negative TemRA cells.

CDR3 sequence: CASHSPDRVLGGYTF. The CDR3 DNA reads as TGTGCCAGCCACTCACCGGACAGGGTCCTTGGAGGCTACACCTTC. This chain joins TRBV27 and TRBJ1-2; 8 positions match TRBD1. This CDR3 spans 15 amino acids. From germline, CDR1 is MNHEY and CDR2 SMNVEV (reference sequence). V lost 8 bases to trimming and J lost 8 bases; unmatched junction nucleotides: 16.